This TCR beta chain was obtained from a study of shared clonotypes between healthy human individuals. Notes on the study in general: Sequencing depth was expected to affect clonotype sharing among donors. Investigators collected only blood, and repertoires in tissues likely differ.

Donors had no recently reported acute infections or vaccinations and were HIV-negative. The study separated CD4+ cells into CD45RA+ naive and CD45RA-negative memory subsets. About this clone itself: Its specificity is not known. At one end the junction does not follow the germline gene, possibly because of a read error.

Measured with immunoSEQ multiplex PCR; TCRdb has only the in-frame clones, and not every one. Of some 2,100,000 clones listed, around 95% are singletons. CDR1 and CDR2 (germline): SSHAT, FNYEAQ (reference sequence). This CDR3 contains 13 residues. The sample consisted of naive CD4+ T cells sorted from blood. Noted subset: CD45RA+ positively selected. This chain links TRBV7-7 with TRBJ2-7, with D hard to call. The sequence derives from a man between 18 and 35 years old in good health. The CDR3 coding sequence is TGTGCTAGCAGTTTCGACCGATCCTACGAGCAGTACTTC. Translated: CASSFDRSYEQYF.